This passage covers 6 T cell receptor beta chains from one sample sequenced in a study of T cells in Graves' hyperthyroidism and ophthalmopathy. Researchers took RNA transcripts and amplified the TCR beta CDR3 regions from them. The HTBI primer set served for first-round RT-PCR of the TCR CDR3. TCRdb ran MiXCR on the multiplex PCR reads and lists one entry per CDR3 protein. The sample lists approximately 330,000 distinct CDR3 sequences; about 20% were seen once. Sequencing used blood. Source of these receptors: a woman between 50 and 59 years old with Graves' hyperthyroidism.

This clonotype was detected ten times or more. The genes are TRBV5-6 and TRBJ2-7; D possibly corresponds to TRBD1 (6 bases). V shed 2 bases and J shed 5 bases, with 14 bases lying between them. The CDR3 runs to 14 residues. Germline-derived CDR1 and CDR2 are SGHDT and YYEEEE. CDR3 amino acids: CASSFGQGSNEQYF. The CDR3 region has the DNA TGTGCCAGCAGCTTCGGGCAGGGGAGCAACGAGCAGTACTTC. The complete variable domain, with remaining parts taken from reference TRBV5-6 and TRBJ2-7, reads DAGVTQSPTHLIKTRGQQVTLRCSPKSGHDTVSWYQQALGQGPQFIFQYYEEEERQRGNFPDRFSGHQFPNYSSELNVNALLLGDSALYLCASSFGQGSNEQYFGPGTRLTVT.

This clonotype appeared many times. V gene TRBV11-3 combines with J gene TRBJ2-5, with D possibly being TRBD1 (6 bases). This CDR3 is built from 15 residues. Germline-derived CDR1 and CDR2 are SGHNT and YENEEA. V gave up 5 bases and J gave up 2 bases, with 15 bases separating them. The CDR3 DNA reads TGTGCCAGCAGCAAGAACGGACAGCGGCAAGAGACCCAGTACTTC. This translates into CASSKNGQRQETQYF.

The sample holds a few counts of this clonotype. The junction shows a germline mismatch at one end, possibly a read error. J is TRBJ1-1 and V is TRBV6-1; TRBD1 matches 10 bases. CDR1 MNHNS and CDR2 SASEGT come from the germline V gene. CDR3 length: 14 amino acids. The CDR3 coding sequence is TGTGCTAGCAGTGAGACAGGGGGCGCCAAAGAAGCTTTCTTT. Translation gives CASSETGGAKEAFF.

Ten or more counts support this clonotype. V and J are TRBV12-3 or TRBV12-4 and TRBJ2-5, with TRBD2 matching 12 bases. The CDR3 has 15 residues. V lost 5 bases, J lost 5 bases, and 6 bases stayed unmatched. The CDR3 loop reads CASSPTSGSLETQYF. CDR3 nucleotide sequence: TGTGCCAGCAGTCCGACTAGCGGGAGCCTGGAGACCCAGTACTTC.

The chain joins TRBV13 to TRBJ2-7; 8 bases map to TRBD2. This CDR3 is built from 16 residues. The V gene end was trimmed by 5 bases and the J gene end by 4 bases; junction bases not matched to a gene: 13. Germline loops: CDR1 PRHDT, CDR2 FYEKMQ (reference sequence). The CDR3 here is CASSPHGGGGNYEQYF. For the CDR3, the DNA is TGTGCCAGCAGCCCCCACGGGGGGGGGGGCAATTACGAGCAGTACTTC.

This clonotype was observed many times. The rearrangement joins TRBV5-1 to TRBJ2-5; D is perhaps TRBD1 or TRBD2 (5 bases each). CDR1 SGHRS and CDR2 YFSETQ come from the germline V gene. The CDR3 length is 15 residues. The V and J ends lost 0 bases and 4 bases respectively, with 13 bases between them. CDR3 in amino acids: CASSLDRGPPETQYF. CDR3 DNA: TGCGCCAGCAGCTTGGATCGGGGACCCCCAGAGACCCAGTACTTC.